This entry lists 12 T cell receptor beta chains sequenced from one sample in a study of ipilimumab plus nivolumab after autologous stem cell transplantation. Using immunoSEQ multiplex PCR, the repertoire was profiled, and TCRdb retains in-frame clones only, with some absent. The sample yields 40,000 to 45,000 clones, around 93% seen once. The sequencing here drew on PBMCs, taken in a trial of ipilimumab plus nivolumab as post-transplant consolidation. These receptors all stem from a male donor with multiple myeloma.

The chain couples TRBV6-6 to TRBJ2-5; TRBD1 aligns across 10 bases. This CDR3 contains 13 residues. Germline CDR1 and CDR2: MNHNY and SVGAGI (reference sequence). The V segment lost 8 bases and the J segment 13 bases; nucleotides outside the gene matches: 13. The CDR3 spells CASGSGQGQNRYF. The CDR3 bases are TGTGCCAGCGGCTCGGGACAGGGGCAGAATCGGTACTTC.

The rearrangement uses TRBV19 and TRBJ2-7, with D hard to call. V was clipped by 4 bases and J by 3 bases, with 16 bases between them. Per the germline V gene, CDR1 is LNHDA and CDR2 is SQIVND (reference sequence). This CDR3 has 15 residues. In nucleotides, the CDR3 is TGTGCCAGTAGTACTGCCGGGCCTGGTAGCTACGAGCAGTACTTC. Translated: CASSTAGPGSYEQYF. The full variable domain, with the rest looked up from reference TRBV19 and TRBJ2-7, is DGGITQSPKYLFRKEGQNVTLSCEQNLNHDAMYWYRQDPGQGLRLIYYSQIVNDFQKGDIAEGYSVSREKKESFPLTVTSAQKNPTAFYLCASSTAGPGSYEQYFGPGTRLTVT.

The chain links TRBV9 to TRBJ2-3; D may be TRBD2 (6 bases). The germline V gene has CDR1 SGDLS and CDR2 YYNGEE. This CDR3 is 15 amino acids long. With 0 bases removed from V and 2 bases from J, the gap between germline ends came to 10 bases. DNA of the CDR3: TGTGCCAGCAGCGTAGGACTAGAGCTCACAGATACGCAGTATTTT. Translation: CASSVGLELTDTQYF.

V usage is TRBV16 and J usage is TRBJ1-3; TRBD1 matches at 9 bases. The CDR3 extends over 15 amino acids. V was pared by 3 bases and J by 2 bases, with 2 bases of the junction left unmatched. Germline V gives CDR1 KGHSY, CDR2 FQNENV. Here the CDR3 DNA reads TGTGCCAGCAGCCAGAGACAGGGGGCTGGAAACACCATATATTTT. Protein: CASSQRQGAGNTIYF.

This chain uses TRBV9 with TRBJ1-2, with D possibly being TRBD1 (5 bases). Trimming left V 5 bases short and J 1 base short, with 12 bases between. The CDR3 sequence is 14 residues long. Germline-derived CDR1 and CDR2 are SGDLS and YYNGEE. CDR3 region: CASSSMGVNYGYTF. In DNA, the CDR3 is TGTGCCAGCAGTTCTATGGGGGTTAACTATGGCTACACCTTC.

The chain combines TRBV19 with TRBJ2-5; 7 bases fit TRBD2. The CDR3 runs to 17 residues. Germline V gene data show CDR1 as LNHDA and CDR2 as SQIVND (reference sequence). After removal of 5 bases from V and 5 bases from J, the junction contained 17 bases not matched to a gene. Here the CDR3 reads CASSLSGKGLGLETQYF. The CDR3 DNA is TGTGCCAGTAGTTTGAGCGGGAAGGGTCTGGGTTTGGAGACCCAGTACTTC.

The chain combines TRBV5-4 with TRBJ2-5, with 8 nucleotides matching TRBD2. The CDR3 has 14 amino acids. Looked up from germline, CDR1 is SGHNT and CDR2 is YYREEE (reference sequence). After removal of 6 bases from V and 5 bases from J, the junction contained 9 bases not matched to a gene. The CDR3 region is CASNTGGARETQYF. For the CDR3, the DNA is TGTGCCAGCAACACCGGGGGGGCGAGGGAGACCCAGTACTTC.

This chain uses TRBV5-1 with TRBJ2-6, with 7 nucleotides matching TRBD1. The V segment lost 2 bases and the J segment 0 bases; nucleotides outside the gene matches: 5. This CDR3 comprises 17 residues. Germline CDR1 SGHRS, CDR2 YFSETQ. The CDR3 coding sequence is TGCGCCAGCAGCTTCGACAGGGAATCCTCTGGGGCCAACGTCCTGACTTTC. It translates to CASSFDRESSGANVLTF.

The gene calls are TRBV4-2 and TRBJ1-2; 8 bases agree with TRBD1. Germline V gene sequence: CDR1 LGHNA, CDR2 YNFKEQ. The CDR3 loop spans 16 amino acids. V shed 0 bases, J shed 1 base, and the junction held 4 bases outside the gene matches. CDR3 protein: CASSQESTGVNYGYTF. The CDR3 bases are TGTGCCAGCAGCCAAGAATCGACAGGGGTTAACTATGGCTACACCTTC.

This chain joins TRBV5-6 and TRBJ2-7; D may match TRBD1 or TRBD2 (7 bases each). The CDR3 spans 16 residues. Trimming removed 2 bases from V and 5 bases from J, with 20 bases in between. Germline CDR1 reads SGHDT; CDR2 reads YYEEEE. The CDR3 sequence is CASSFNGVAGGDEQYF. In DNA, the CDR3 is TGTGCCAGCAGCTTCAACGGGGTGGCAGGGGGGGACGAGCAGTACTTC.

The chain uses TRBV18 and TRBJ1-2; 12 bases fit TRBD1. The CDR3 runs to 13 residues. V dropped 3 bases and J dropped 8; count of bases not matched to a gene: 1. CDR1 and CDR2 from the germline V gene are KGHSH and LQKENI. The CDR3 coding sequence is TGTGCCAGCTCACCTGGGACAGGGGGCGGCTACACCTTC. This translates into CASSPGTGGGYTF.

This chain links TRBV28 with TRBJ1-2; 8 bases are shared with TRBD1. V shed 5 bases, J shed 5 bases, and the junction held 13 bases outside the gene matches. This CDR3 is 16 amino acids long. CDR1 and CDR2 (germline): MDHEN, SYDVKM. CDR3 loop: CASSQRTGFSLYGYTF. CDR3 DNA sequence: TGTGCCAGCAGTCAGAGGACAGGGTTCTCTCTATATGGCTACACCTTC.